The sequence of this TCR beta chain was determined in a study of blood T cell repertoires in COVID-19. Across the whole study: In each case, the material was cDNA or gDNA derived from T cells, B-cell-depleted T cells, or PBMCs.

The CDR3 has 17 residues. Trimming shortened V by 2 bases and J by 0 bases, and 16 bases separated the two germline ends. CDR1 is MNHEY, CDR2 SMNVEV, per germline (reference sequence). As originally analysed: Nucleated cell number was recorded as an estimate derived from reference gene primer amplification. Here immunoSEQ multiplex PCR was the method, and the copy in TCRdb shows in-frame clones only, minus some. From that table come the V and J calls and clone size; the DNA was used to work out D and trimming. The profile shows around 180,000 clones, about 88% of them singletons. The TCR was taken from a woman aged 40 to 50 with acute COVID-19. The rearrangement joins TRBV27 to TRBJ1-1; weak D call: TRBD1 (6 bases). The sequenced sample was PBMCs or T cells enriched from blood (not recorded which). The CDR3 protein is CASSLGGVRILNTEAFF. CDR3 coding DNA: TGTGCCAGCAGTTTAGGGGGCGTGAGGATCCTGAACACTGAAGCTTTCTTT.